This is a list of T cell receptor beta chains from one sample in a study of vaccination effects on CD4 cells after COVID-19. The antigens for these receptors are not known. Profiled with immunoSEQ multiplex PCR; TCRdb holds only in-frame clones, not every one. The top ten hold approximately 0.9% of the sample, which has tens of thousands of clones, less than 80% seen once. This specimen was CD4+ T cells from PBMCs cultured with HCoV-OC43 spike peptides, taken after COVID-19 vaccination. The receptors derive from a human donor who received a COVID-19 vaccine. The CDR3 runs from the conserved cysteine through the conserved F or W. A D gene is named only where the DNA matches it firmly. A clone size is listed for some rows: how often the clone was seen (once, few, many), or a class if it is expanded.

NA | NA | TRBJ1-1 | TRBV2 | TGTGCCAGCAGTCCATACGGAGCGGACACTGAAGCTTTCTTT | CASSPYGADTEAFF
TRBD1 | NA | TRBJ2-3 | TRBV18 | TGTGCCAGCTCACCAAACAGGGGAGATACGCAGTATTTT | CASSPNRGDTQYF
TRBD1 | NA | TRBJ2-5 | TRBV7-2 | TGTGCCAGCAGCCTTTTGGGACAGGAGGAGACCCAGTACTTC | CASSLLGQEETQYF
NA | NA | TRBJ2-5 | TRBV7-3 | TGTGCCAGCAGCTTAACCATTCCGTCAGAGACCCAGTACTTC | CASSLTIPSETQYF
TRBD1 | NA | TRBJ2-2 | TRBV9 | TGTGCCAGCAGCGTTTTAGGACAGGGGACCGGGGAGCTGTTTTTT | CASSVLGQGTGELFF
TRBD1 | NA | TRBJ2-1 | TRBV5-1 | TGCGCCAGCACCCGCGGACAGGGAAGTTTAATCGGCTCTGAGCAGTTCTTC | CASTRGQGSLIGSEQFF
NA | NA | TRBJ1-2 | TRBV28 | TGTGCCAGCAGCCTACAGGGTGCTGGCTACACCTTC | CASSLQGAGYTF
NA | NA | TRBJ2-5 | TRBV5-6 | TGTGCCAGCAGCTTGGAGCCAGGACTAGAGACCCAGTACTTC | CASSLEPGLETQYF
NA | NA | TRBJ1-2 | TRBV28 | TGTGCCAGCAGTTTGGGGTTCCGAGATTCTTGGACACTTAACTATGGCTACACCTTC | CASSLGFRDSWTLNYGYTF
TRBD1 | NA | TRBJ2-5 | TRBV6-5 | TGTGCCAGCAGTCCATGGGACAGGGGGCAAGAGACCCAGTACTTC | CASSPWDRGQETQYF
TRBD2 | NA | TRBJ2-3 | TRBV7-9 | TGTGCCAGCGCCCCGGGTGTAGCGGGGGGGTTCACAGATACGCAGTATTTT | CASAPGVAGGFTDTQYF
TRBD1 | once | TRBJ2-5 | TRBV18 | TGTGCCAGCTCCCCGGGACAGACTCAAGAGACCCAGTACTTC | CASSPGQTQETQYF
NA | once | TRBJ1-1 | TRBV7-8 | TGTGCCAGCAGCGACCCGACAGCGAACACTGAAGCTTTCTTT | CASSDPTANTEAFF
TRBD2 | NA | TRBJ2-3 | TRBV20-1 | TGCAGTGCTAGTTGGGCTAGCGGGGGGGCAGATACGCAGTATTTT | CSASWASGGADTQYF
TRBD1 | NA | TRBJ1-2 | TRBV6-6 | TGTGCCAGCAGTTTCGGACAGGATTATGGCTACACCTTC | CASSFGQDYGYTF
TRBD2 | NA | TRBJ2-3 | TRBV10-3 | TGTGCCATCCAGCCGGGACTAGCGGGGACAGATACGCAGTATTTT | CAIQPGLAGTDTQYF
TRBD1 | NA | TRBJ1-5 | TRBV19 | TGTGCCAGTAGTTCACCTAGGGGACAGGGCTCATACAATCAGCCCCAGCATTTT | CASSSPRGQGSYNQPQHF
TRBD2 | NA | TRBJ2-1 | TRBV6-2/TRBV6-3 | TGTGCCAGCAGCCGAACTAGCGGGGGCCACAATGAGCAGTTCTTC | CASSRTSGGHNEQFF
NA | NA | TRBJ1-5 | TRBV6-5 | TGTGCCAGCGGTCCAGGGCCGAGCCAGCCCCAGCATTTT | CASGPGPSQPQHF
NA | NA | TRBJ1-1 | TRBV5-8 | TGTGCCAGCCCTGTTTGGGGGGACAAAAGAGAAGCTTTCTTT | CASPVWGDKREAFF
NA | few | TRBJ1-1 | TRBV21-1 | TGTGCCAGCAGCAACAGGGACAGGGGACATGAAGCTTTCTTT | CASSNRDRGHEAFF
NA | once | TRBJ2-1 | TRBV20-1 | TGCAGTGCTAGTATTGGCGGGGGCGGGGACTACAATGAGCAGTTCTTC | CSASIGGGGDYNEQFF
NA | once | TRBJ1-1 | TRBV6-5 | TGTGCCAGCAGTTCCCAAGGGGGAAAGGGGACTGAAGCTTTCTTT | CASSSQGGKGTEAFF
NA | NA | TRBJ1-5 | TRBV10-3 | TGTGCCATCAGTGAGGTACAGGGACAGCCCCAGCATTTT | CAISEVQGQPQHF
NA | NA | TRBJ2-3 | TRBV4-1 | TGCGCCAGCAGCCAAGATCACGGAGCGGGCAGCACAGATACGCAGTATTTT | CASSQDHGAGSTDTQYF
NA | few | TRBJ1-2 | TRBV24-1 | TGTGCCACCAGTGCCGAACAGCAGAATGGCTACACCTTC | CATSAEQQNGYTF
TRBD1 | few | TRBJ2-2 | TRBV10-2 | TGCGCCAGCAGACAGGGGACAGCTAACACCGGGGAGCTGTTTTTT | CASRQGTANTGELFF
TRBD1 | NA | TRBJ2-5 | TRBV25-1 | TGTGCCAGCAGCCAAACGACAGGGCTGGAGACCCAGTACTTC | CASSQTTGLETQYF
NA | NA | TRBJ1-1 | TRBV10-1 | TGCGCCAGCAGTGCCAGCGTGAACACTGAAGCTTTCTTT | CASSASVNTEAFF
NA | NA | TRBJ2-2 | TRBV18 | TGTGCCAGCTCCCCGAATGCAGTCGCGAACACCGGGGAGCTGTTTTTT | CASSPNAVANTGELFF
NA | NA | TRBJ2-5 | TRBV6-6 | TGTGCCAGCAGCCTCCACCCCCGGGCGGGGCAAGAGACCCAGTACTTC | CASSLHPRAGQETQYF
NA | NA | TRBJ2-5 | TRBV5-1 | TGCGCCAGCAGCAGGGGACTCCAAGAGACCCAGTACTTC | CASSRGLQETQYF
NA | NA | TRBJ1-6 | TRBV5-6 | TGTGCCAGCAGCCGGAGCCGGGTGGAATCACCCCTCCACTTT | CASSRSRVESPLHF
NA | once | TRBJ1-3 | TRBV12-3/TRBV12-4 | TGTGCCAGCAGGGAGGGAAACACCATATATTTT | CASREGNTIYF
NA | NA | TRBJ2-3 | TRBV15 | TGTGCCACCAGCAGAGATCGGGTAGTCACAGATACGCAGTATTTT | CATSRDRVVTDTQYF
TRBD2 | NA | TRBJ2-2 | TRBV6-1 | TGTGCCAGCAGTGAAGCCCTAGCGGGGGGGCTTAACACCGGGGAGCTGTTTTTT | CASSEALAGGLNTGELFF
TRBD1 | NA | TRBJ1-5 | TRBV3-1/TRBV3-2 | TGTGCCAGCAGCCAAGTGGGAGGGGGCGGTCAGCCCCAGCATTTT | CASSQVGGGGQPQHF
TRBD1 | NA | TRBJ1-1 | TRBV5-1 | TGCGCCAGCAGCCCCGACAGGGGAAGGATGAACACTGAAGCTTTCTTT | CASSPDRGRMNTEAFF
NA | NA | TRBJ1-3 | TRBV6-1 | TGTGCCAGCAGTGAAGCACAAGGGAGAAACTCTGGAAACACCATATATTTT | CASSEAQGRNSGNTIYF
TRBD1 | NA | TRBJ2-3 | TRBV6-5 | TGTGCCAGCACTCTCCAGGGGGTCTCAGATACGCAGTATTTT | CASTLQGVSDTQYF
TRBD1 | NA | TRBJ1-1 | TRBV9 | TGTGCCAGCAGCCCCCGGACAGGGCTGAACACTGAAGCTTTCTTT | CASSPRTGLNTEAFF
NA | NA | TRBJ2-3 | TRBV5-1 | TGCGCCAGCAGGCCGAGAATAGCGGGCACAGATACGCAGTATTTT | CASRPRIAGTDTQYF
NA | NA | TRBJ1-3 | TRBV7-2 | TGTGCCAGCAGCCCCAGCTATGTCCTAAACACCATATATTTT | CASSPSYVLNTIYF
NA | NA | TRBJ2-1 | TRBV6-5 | TGTGCCAGCACCCCGGGCAGGAACGTCTACAATGAGCAGTTCTTC | CASTPGRNVYNEQFF
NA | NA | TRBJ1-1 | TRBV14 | TGTGCCAGCAGCCTCTACACGAACACTGAAGCTTTCTTT | CASSLYTNTEAFF
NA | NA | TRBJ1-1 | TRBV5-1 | TGCGCCAGCAACTCCGCTTGGAACACTGAAGCTTTCTTT | CASNSAWNTEAFF
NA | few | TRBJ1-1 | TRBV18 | TGTGCCAGCTCACCAGACAGACTGAACACTGAAGCTTTCTTT | CASSPDRLNTEAFF
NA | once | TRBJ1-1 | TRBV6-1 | TGTGCCAGCAGTGAACGGGGCAGGAACACTGAAGCTTTCTTT | CASSERGRNTEAFF
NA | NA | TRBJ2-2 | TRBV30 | TGTGCCTGGAGTCGTGGTTGGACAAACACCGGGGAGCTGTTTTTT | CAWSRGWTNTGELFF
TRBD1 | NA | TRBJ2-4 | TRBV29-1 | TGCAGCGTCCTTGAGTCCGACAGGGCGGTCAAAAACATTCAGTACTTC | CSVLESDRAVKNIQYF
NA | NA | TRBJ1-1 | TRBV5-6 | TGTGCCAGCACCTCCGCCGGGACCCGGCGGACCACTGAAGCTTTCTTT | CASTSAGTRRTTEAFF
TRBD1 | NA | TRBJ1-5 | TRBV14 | TGTGCCAGCAACTTGACAGGGGTTAGCAATCAGCCCCAGCATTTT | CASNLTGVSNQPQHF
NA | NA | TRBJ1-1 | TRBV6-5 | TGTGCCAGCGATCAGCAGACACTCAACACTGAAGCTTTCTTT | CASDQQTLNTEAFF
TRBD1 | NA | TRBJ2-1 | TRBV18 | TGTGCCAGCTCCGAGTATCAGGGACAGGGATACAATGAGCAGTTCTTC | CASSEYQGQGYNEQFF
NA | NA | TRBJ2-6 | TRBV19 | TGTGCCAGTAGTATAATAGGGGCCAACGTCCTGACTTTC | CASSIIGANVLTF